This is a list of T cell receptor beta chains from one sample in a study of identifying expanded T cells in peripheral blood. Assay: immunoSEQ multiplex PCR; the TCRdb copy retains only in-frame clones and omits some. The sample lists over 75,000 clones; around 88% were seen once. Sequencing was carried out using blood. The receptors were gathered from a person between 18 and 70 years old in good health. Each CDR3 is given with its conserved first and last residue. The D gene is left open where the match is weak. The size entry is marked missing in some rows and otherwise reads once, few, many or a size class.

j_call,d_call,clone_size,v_call,cdr3_length,cdr3_aa,cdr3_nt
TRBJ2-7,NA,NA,TRBV6-5,11,CASSNRDEQYF,TGTGCCAGCAGTAACAGAGACGAGCAGTACTTC
TRBJ2-2,NA,NA,TRBV5-1,14,CASRNSGTTGELFF,TGCGCCAGCAGAAATAGCGGCACCACCGGGGAGCTGTTTTTT
TRBJ2-3,TRBD2,NA,TRBV27,13,CASSGRGRDTQYF,TGTGCCAGCAGTGGGCGGGGGAGAGATACGCAGTATTTT
TRBJ2-3,TRBD1,NA,TRBV18,14,CASSADRGQDTQYF,TGTGCCAGCTCCGCGGACAGGGGGCAAGATACGCAGTATTTT
TRBJ1-2,NA,NA,TRBV7-9,13,CASSLGVEGGYTF,TGTGCCAGCAGCTTAGGGGTAGAGGGTGGCTACACCTTC
TRBJ2-2,TRBD2,NA,TRBV5-1,15,CASSRVGRPPGELFF,TGCGCCAGCAGCCGCGTCGGGAGGCCCCCCGGGGAGCTGTTTTTT
TRBJ1-4,NA,NA,TRBV5-1,15,CASSFSGSTNEKLFF,TGCGCCAGCAGCTTCTCGGGATCAACTAATGAAAAACTGTTTTTT
TRBJ2-7,NA,once,TRBV28,14,CASSPTGGIGEQYF,TGTGCCAGCAGCCCGACTGGGGGCATCGGTGAGCAGTACTTC
TRBJ1-2,NA,NA,TRBV7-9,13,CASSLDGIYGYTF,TGTGCCAGCAGCTTAGACGGGATCTATGGCTACACCTTC
TRBJ2-3,NA,NA,TRBV4-2,17,CASSQDRIEEHTDTQYF,TGTGCCAGCAGCCAAGATCGAATAGAGGAACACACAGATACGCAGTATTTT
TRBJ2-2,NA,few,TRBV4-1,15,CASSQDEGSTGELFF,TGCGCCAGCAGCCAAGATGAGGGAAGCACCGGGGAGCTGTTTTTT
TRBJ2-5,TRBD1,NA,TRBV9,14,CASSPRTGEETQYF,TGTGCCAGCAGCCCCCGGACAGGGGAAGAGACCCAGTACTTC
TRBJ2-1,NA,NA,TRBV19,11,CASRWAVEQFF,TGTGCCAGTAGATGGGCGGTTGAGCAGTTCTTC
TRBJ2-3,NA,NA,TRBV27,14,CASSLLPGTDTQYF,TGTGCCAGCAGTTTACTACCCGGCACAGATACGCAGTATTTT
TRBJ2-1,NA,NA,TRBV6-1,13,CASRGGARNEQFF,TGTGCCAGCAGGGGGGGGGCCCGCAATGAGCAGTTCTTC
TRBJ1-1,TRBD1,NA,TRBV10-1,15,CASSAGGTANTEAFF,TGCGCCAGCAGTGCGGGTGGGACAGCGAACACTGAAGCTTTCTTT
TRBJ2-7,NA,NA,TRBV19,15,CASGMGDGGSYEQYF,TGTGCCAGTGGGATGGGGGACGGAGGATCCTACGAGCAGTACTTC
TRBJ1-6,NA,once,TRBV4-1,13,CASSQGGFSPLHF,TGCGCCAGCAGCCAAGGGGGGTTCTCACCCCTCCACTTT
TRBJ1-5,NA,NA,TRBV4-3,13,CASSQDGDGPQHF,TGCGCCAGCAGCCAAGATGGAGATGGGCCCCAGCATTTT
TRBJ2-7,NA,NA,TRBV18,16,CASSALPGESSYEQYF,TGTGCCAGCTCAGCTCTTCCCGGGGAGTCTTCCTACGAGCAGTACTTC
TRBJ2-1,TRBD1,NA,TRBV6-4,15,CASSDSTGGYNEQFF,TGTGCCAGCAGTGACTCGACAGGGGGGTACAATGAGCAGTTCTTC
TRBJ2-3,TRBD2,NA,TRBV5-6,18,CASSLLSGLAPRDDTQYF,TGTGCCAGCAGCTTGTTATCGGGACTAGCCCCGAGGGACGATACGCAGTATTTT
TRBJ1-1,TRBD1,once,TRBV19,15,CASSVDRSIFTEAFF,TGTGCCAGTAGTGTGGACAGGTCGATCTTCACTGAAGCTTTCTTT
TRBJ2-1,NA,NA,TRBV6-4,13,CASSESDSNEQFF,TGTGCCAGCAGTGAGTCGGACAGCAATGAGCAGTTCTTC
TRBJ2-3,NA,NA,TRBV5-4,14,CASSLTETTDTQYF,TGTGCCAGCAGCTTAACAGAAACCACAGATACGCAGTATTTT
TRBJ2-7,NA,once,TRBV4-3,13,CASSQMGGNEQYF,TGCGCCAGCAGCCAAATGGGGGGAAACGAGCAGTACTTC
TRBJ2-2,TRBD2,NA,TRBV7-2,17,CASSYPSGRGNTGELFF,TGTGCCAGCAGCTATCCTAGCGGGAGAGGAAACACCGGGGAGCTGTTTTTT
TRBJ2-7,TRBD2,NA,TRBV7-9,16,CASSLRTGGPSYEQYF,TGTGCCAGCAGCTTAAGGACGGGAGGGCCTTCCTACGAGCAGTACTTC
TRBJ1-6,NA,medium-sized,TRBV6-1,13,CASMRTDNSPLHF,TGTGCCAGCATGAGGACAGATAATTCACCCCTCCACTTT
TRBJ1-5,NA,NA,TRBV2,16,CASSEEGIPGRQPQHF,TGTGCCAGCAGTGAAGAGGGCATCCCGGGGCGACAGCCCCAGCATTTT
TRBJ1-2,NA,once,TRBV6-4,13,CASEGAGFGGYTF,TGTGCCAGCGAAGGGGCAGGGTTTGGGGGCTACACCTTC
TRBJ2-1,TRBD2,NA,TRBV14,18,CASSLSSYGTRPYNEQFF,TGTGCCAGCAGCCTATCGTCCTACGGGACTAGACCCTACAATGAGCAGTTCTTC
TRBJ2-1,TRBD1,NA,TRBV9,14,CASSVGTGSVEQFF,TGTGCCAGCAGCGTAGGGACAGGGAGTGTTGAGCAGTTCTTC
TRBJ2-5,TRBD2,NA,TRBV4-1,17,CASSPGLAGGLRETQYF,TGCGCCAGCAGCCCAGGACTAGCGGGGGGGCTAAGGGAGACCCAGTACTTC
TRBJ1-2,NA,NA,TRBV10-1,13,CASSESQGSGYTF,TGCGCCAGCAGTGAGTCTCAGGGAAGTGGCTACACCTTC
TRBJ2-2,TRBD1,NA,TRBV18,15,CASSARQGATGELFF,TGTGCCAGCTCAGCCCGACAGGGGGCAACCGGGGAGCTGTTTTTT
TRBJ2-7,NA,once,TRBV6-5,14,CASSRQGGRYEQYF,TGTGCCAGCAGTCGACAGGGAGGTAGATACGAGCAGTACTTC
TRBJ2-6,NA,once,TRBV19,15,CASTLRGTGANVLTF,TGTGCCAGTACCCTTAGGGGGACTGGGGCCAACGTCCTGACTTTC
TRBJ2-7,TRBD1,NA,TRBV5-1,17,CASSLGQGALRDHEQYF,TGCGCCAGCAGCTTGGGACAGGGGGCACTGAGAGACCACGAGCAGTACTTC
TRBJ2-2,NA,NA,TRBV10-3,12,CAIRWDTGELFF,TGTGCCATCAGATGGGACACCGGGGAGCTGTTTTTT
TRBJ1-5,NA,NA,TRBV28,17,CASSLWQGSGGNQPQHF,TGTGCCAGCAGTTTATGGCAGGGGAGTGGAGGCAATCAGCCCCAGCATTTT
TRBJ2-3,TRBD2,NA,TRBV6-6,16,CASSFLAGGLPDTQYF,TGTGCCAGCAGTTTTTTAGCGGGAGGGTTGCCAGATACGCAGTATTTT
TRBJ2-5,NA,NA,TRBV6-1,13,CASILYSQETQYF,TGTGCCAGCATTCTGTACAGTCAAGAGACCCAGTACTTC
TRBJ2-1,TRBD1,NA,TRBV19,17,CASSHRGLEISYNEQFF,TGTGCCAGTAGCCACAGGGGATTAGAGATCTCCTACAATGAGCAGTTCTTC
TRBJ2-1,TRBD2,once,TRBV7-2,14,CASSPAGAYNEQFF,TGTGCCAGCAGCCCAGCGGGAGCCTACAATGAGCAGTTCTTC
TRBJ2-7,NA,NA,TRBV18,13,CASSPPQGYEQYF,TGTGCCAGCTCACCACCCCAGGGCTACGAGCAGTACTTC
TRBJ2-1,NA,NA,TRBV27,11,CASRSMNEQFF,TGTGCCAGCAGGTCTATGAATGAGCAGTTCTTC
TRBJ1-5,NA,NA,TRBV5-5,15,CAYTGGARDYQPQHF,TGTGCCTATACCGGTGGGGCAAGGGATTATCAGCCCCAGCATTTT
TRBJ2-7,TRBD2,NA,TRBV10-2,15,CASSGGGWVSYEQYF,TGCGCCAGCTCCGGCGGGGGGTGGGTCTCCTACGAGCAGTACTTC
TRBJ2-7,NA,NA,TRBV28,15,CASSPLPRTDYEQYF,TGTGCCAGCAGTCCCCTACCCCGGACAGACTACGAGCAGTACTTC
TRBJ2-2,NA,NA,TRBV4-1,17,CASSQDRDSSNTGELFF,TGCGCCAGCAGCCAGGACCGGGACTCTTCGAACACCGGGGAGCTGTTTTTT